This T cell receptor (beta chain) was identified in a study of control samples from healthy donors and cancer patients. Repertoires were generated with immunoSEQ multiplex PCR, while TCRdb's copy carries only in-frame clones and drops some. In the table there are 85,000 to 90,000 clones, approximately 81% of which are singletons. This clone was observed once. The TCR was taken from a woman aged 40 to 50 in good health. Source material: blood.

Here the CDR3 reads CASSLGDSSYEQYF. CDR3 bases: TGTGCCAGCAGCTTGGGCGACAGCTCCTACGAGCAGTACTTC. The chain links TRBV7-2 to TRBJ2-7; D is perhaps TRBD1 (5 bases). Germline V gene lookup returns CDR1 SGHTA and CDR2 FQGNSA. The V and J ends lost 3 bases and 0 bases respectively, with 9 bases between them. CDR3 length equals 14 residues.